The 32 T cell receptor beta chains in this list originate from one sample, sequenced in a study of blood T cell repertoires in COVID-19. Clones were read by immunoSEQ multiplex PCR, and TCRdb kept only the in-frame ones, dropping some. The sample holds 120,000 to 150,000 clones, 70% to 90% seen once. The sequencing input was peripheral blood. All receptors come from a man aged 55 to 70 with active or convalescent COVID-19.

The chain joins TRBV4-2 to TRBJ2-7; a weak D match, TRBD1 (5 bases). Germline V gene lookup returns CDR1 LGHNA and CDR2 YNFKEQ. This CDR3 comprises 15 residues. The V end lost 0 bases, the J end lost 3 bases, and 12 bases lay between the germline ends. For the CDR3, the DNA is TGTGCCAGCAGCCAAGATAGGGGAAGGTACTACGAGCAGTACTTC. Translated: CASSQDRGRYYEQYF.

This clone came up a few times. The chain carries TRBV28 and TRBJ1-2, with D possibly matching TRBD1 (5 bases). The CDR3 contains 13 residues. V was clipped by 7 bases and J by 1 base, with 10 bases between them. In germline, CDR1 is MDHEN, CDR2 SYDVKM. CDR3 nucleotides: TGTGCCAGCACCGTCGACAGTAACTATGGCTACACCTTC. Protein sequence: CASTVDSNYGYTF.

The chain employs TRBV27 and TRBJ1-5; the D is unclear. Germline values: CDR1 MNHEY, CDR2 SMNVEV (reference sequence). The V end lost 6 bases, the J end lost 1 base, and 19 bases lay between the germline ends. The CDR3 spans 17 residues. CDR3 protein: CASRHFISRRSNQPQHF. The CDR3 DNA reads TGTGCCAGCAGGCACTTTATTTCCAGGCGAAGCAATCAGCCCCAGCATTTT.

The CDR3 nucleotides are TGTGCCACCAGTGACCCGAGTTCAGATACGCAGTATTTT. It translates to CATSDPSSDTQYF. V is TRBV24-1 and J is TRBJ2-3; no firm D call. This CDR3 comprises 13 residues. The germline CDR1 and CDR2 sequences are KGHDR and SFDVKD. V lost 4 bases and J lost 4, with 8 bases in between.

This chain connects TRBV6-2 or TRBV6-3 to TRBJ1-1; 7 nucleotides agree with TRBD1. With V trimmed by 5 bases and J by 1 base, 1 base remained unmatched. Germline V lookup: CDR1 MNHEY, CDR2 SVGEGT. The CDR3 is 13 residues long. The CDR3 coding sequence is TGTGCCAGCAGTAAGGGGGCGAACACTGAAGCTTTCTTT. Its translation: CASSKGANTEAFF.

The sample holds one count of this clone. The CDR3 loop is CASSSRGGNTEAFF. In DNA form, the CDR3 reads TGTGCCAGCAGTTCCAGGGGTGGGAACACTGAAGCTTTCTTT. This sequence joins TRBV2 and TRBJ1-1; TRBD1 is a possible D gene (6 bases). The CDR3 length is 14 residues. CDR1 and CDR2 from the germline V gene are SNHLY and FYNNEI. Trimming removed 5 bases at V and 1 base at J, with 11 bases between.

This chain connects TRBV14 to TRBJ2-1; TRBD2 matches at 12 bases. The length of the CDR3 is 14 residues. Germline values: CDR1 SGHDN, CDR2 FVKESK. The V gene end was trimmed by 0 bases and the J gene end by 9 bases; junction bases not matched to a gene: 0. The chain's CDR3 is CASSQELAGGEQFF. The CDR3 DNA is TGTGCCAGCAGCCAAGAACTAGCGGGAGGTGAGCAGTTCTTC.

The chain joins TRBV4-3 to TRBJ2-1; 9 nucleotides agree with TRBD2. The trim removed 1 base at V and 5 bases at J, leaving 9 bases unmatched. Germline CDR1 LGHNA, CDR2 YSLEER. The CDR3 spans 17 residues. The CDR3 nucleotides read TGCGCCAGCAGCCAAGGGCTCGGAAGCGGGGGGAACAATGAGCAGTTCTTC. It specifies CASSQGLGSGGNNEQFF.

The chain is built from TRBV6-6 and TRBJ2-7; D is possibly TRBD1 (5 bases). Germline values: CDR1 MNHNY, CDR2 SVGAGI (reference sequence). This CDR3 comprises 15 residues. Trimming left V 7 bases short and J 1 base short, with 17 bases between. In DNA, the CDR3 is TGTGCCAGCAAGGGGAAGGGCGTGGGGTCCTACGAGCAGTACTTC. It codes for CASKGKGVGSYEQYF.

The CDR3: CASSLGQGSSPLHF. The CDR3 region has the DNA TGTGCCAGCAGCCTCGGACAGGGTTCCTCACCCCTCCACTTT. This chain uses TRBV3-1 (or the pseudogene TRBV3-2) with TRBJ1-6; 8 bases agree with TRBD1. V was clipped by 4 bases and J by 10 bases; unmatched bases: 6. There are 14 residues in the CDR3. Germline V lookup: CDR1 LGHDT, CDR2 YNNKEL (reference sequence).

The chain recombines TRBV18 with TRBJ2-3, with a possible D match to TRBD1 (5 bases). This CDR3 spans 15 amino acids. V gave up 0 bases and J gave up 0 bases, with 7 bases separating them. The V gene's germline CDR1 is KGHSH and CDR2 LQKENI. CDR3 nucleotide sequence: TGTGCCAGCTCACCACCAGGGGCGAGCACAGATACGCAGTATTTT. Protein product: CASSPPGASTDTQYF.

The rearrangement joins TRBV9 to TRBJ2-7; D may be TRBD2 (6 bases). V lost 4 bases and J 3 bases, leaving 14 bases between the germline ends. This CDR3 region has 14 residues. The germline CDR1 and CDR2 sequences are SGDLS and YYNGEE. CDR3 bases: TGTGCCAGCAGCCCCAGGGTGGGGGGCTACGAGCAGTACTTC. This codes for CASSPRVGGYEQYF.

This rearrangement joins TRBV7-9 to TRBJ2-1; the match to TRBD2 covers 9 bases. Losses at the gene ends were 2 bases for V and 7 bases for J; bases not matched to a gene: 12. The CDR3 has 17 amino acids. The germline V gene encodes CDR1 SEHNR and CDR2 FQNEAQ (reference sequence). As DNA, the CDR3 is TGTGCCAGCAGCTTACGCCAAGCGGGAGGCCCTACGAATGAGCAGTTCTTC. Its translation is CASSLRQAGGPTNEQFF.

The CDR3, as DNA: TGTGCCAGCAGCCGGGACTCGCCCACAGATACGCAGTATTTT. Translation gives CASSRDSPTDTQYF. This chain joins TRBV2 and TRBJ2-3; perhaps TRBD2 as D (6 bases). CDR1 and CDR2 from the germline V gene are SNHLY and FYNNEI. CDR3 length equals 14 residues. V dropped 6 bases and J dropped 2 bases, with 12 bases sitting between them.

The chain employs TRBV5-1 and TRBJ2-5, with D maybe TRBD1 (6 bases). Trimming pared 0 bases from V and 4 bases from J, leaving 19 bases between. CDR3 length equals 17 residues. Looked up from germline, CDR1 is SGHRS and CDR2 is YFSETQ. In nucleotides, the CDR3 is TGCGCCAGCAGCTTGGCCGTTGGGGGCGCGGGCGGAGAGACCCAGTACTTC. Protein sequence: CASSLAVGGAGGETQYF.

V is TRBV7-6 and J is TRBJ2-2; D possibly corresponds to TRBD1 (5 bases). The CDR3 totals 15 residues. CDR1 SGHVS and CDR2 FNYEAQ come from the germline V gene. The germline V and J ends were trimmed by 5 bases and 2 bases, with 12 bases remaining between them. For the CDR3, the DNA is TGTGCCAGCAGCCCAGTCGGACAAAACACCGGGGAGCTGTTTTTT. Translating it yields CASSPVGQNTGELFF.

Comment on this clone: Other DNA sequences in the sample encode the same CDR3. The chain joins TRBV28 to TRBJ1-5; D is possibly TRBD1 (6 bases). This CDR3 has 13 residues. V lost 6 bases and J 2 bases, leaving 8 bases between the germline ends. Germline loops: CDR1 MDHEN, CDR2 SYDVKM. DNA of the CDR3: TGTGCCAGCAGCCGACAGGGCAATCAGCCCCAGCATTTT. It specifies CASSRQGNQPQHF.

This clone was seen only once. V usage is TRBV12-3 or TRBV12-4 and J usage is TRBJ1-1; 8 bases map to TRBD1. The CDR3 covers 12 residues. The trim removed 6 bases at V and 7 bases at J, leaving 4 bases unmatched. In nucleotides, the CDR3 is TGTGCCAGCAGCAGGGGGCTTGGTGAAGCTTTCTTT. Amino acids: CASSRGLGEAFF.

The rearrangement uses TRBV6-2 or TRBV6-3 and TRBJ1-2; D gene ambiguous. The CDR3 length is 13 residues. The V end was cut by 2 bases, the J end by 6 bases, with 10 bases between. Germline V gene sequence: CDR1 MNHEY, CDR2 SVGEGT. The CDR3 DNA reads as TGTGCCAGCAGTTACCCCGGGAGGGATGGCTACACCTTC. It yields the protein CASSYPGRDGYTF.

The CDR3 region is CASSRGDYGYTF. The CDR3 DNA reads as TGTGCCAGTAGTCGCGGCGACTATGGCTACACCTTC. The chain uses TRBV19 and TRBJ1-2; D not resolved. V lost 5 bases, J lost 3 bases, and 7 bases lay in between. This CDR3 region has 12 residues. Germline CDR1 and CDR2: LNHDA and SQIVND (reference sequence).

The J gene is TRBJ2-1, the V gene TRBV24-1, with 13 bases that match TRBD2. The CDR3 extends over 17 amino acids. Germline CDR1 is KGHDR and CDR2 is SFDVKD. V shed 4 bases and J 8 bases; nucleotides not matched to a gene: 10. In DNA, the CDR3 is TGTGCCACCAGTGACCCCCCCAAACTAGCGGGGGGGGATGAGCAGTTCTTC. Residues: CATSDPPKLAGGDEQFF.

CDR3 coding DNA: TGTGCCATCAGTGTTGCGGGTTTGCCCAATGAGCAGTTCTTC. It translates to CAISVAGLPNEQFF. V is TRBV10-3 and J is TRBJ2-1, with D possibly TRBD2 on 5 matching bases. The CDR3 is made up of 14 amino acids. The germline gives CDR1 ENHRY, CDR2 SYGVKD. V was pared by 4 bases and J by 6 bases, with 13 bases between.

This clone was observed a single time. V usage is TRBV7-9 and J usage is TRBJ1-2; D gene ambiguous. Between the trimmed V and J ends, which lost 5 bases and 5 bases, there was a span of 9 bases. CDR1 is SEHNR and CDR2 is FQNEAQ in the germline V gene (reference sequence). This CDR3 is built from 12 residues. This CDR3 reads CASSRLGYGYTF. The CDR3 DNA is TGTGCCAGCAGCCGACTCGGGTATGGCTACACCTTC.

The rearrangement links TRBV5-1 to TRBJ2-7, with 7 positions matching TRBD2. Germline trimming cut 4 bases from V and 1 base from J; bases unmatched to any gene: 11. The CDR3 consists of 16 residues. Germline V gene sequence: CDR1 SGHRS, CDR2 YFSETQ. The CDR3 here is CASSPGGGRSSYEQYF. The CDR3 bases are TGCGCCAGCAGCCCGGGAGGTGGGAGGTCGTCCTACGAGCAGTACTTC.

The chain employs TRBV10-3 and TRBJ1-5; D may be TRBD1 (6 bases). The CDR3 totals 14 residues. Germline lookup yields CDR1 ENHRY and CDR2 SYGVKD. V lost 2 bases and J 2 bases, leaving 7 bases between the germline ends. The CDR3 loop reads CAISEGGGNQPQHF. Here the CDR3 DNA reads TGTGCCATCAGTGAGGGGGGCGGCAATCAGCCCCAGCATTTT.

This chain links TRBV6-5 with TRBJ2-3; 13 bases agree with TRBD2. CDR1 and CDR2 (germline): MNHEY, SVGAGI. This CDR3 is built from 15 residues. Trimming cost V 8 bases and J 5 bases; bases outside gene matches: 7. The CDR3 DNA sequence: TGTGCCAGCCGTCGACTAGCGGGAGGCGGAGATACGCAGTATTTT. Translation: CASRRLAGGGDTQYF.

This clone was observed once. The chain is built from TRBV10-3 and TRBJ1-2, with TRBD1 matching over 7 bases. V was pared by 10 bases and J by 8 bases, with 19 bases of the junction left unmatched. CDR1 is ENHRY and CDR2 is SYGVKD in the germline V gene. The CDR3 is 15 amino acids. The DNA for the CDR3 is TGTGCCACCAGGGGACAGCCCCTCGAGGTGGACGGCTACACCTTC. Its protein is CATRGQPLEVDGYTF.

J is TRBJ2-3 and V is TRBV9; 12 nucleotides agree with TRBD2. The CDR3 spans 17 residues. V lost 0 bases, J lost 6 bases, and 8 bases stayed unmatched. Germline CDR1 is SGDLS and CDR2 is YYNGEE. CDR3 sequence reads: CASSVGASGRVIDTQYF. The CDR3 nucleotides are TGTGCCAGCAGCGTAGGAGCTAGCGGGAGGGTTATCGATACGCAGTATTTT.

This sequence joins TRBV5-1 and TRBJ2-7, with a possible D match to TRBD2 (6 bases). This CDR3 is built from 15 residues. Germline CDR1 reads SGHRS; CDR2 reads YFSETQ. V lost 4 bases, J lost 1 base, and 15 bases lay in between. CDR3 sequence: CASSPLGGESYEQYF. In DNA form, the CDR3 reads TGCGCCAGCAGCCCGCTGGGGGGAGAGTCCTACGAGCAGTACTTC.

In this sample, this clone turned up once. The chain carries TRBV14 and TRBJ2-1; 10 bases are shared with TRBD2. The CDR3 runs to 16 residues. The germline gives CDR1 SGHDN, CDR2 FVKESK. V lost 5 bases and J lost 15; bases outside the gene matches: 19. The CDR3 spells CASSDNDLAGEDFTFF. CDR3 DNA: TGTGCCAGCAGCGACAACGATCTAGCGGGAGAAGATTTTACGTTCTTC.

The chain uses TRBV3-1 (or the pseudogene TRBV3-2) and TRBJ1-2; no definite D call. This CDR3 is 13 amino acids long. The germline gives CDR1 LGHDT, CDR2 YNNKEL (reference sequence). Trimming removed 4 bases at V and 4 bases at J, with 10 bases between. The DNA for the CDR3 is TGTGCCAGCAGCCCCGTGCCGAGCTATGGCTACACCTTC. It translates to CASSPVPSYGYTF.

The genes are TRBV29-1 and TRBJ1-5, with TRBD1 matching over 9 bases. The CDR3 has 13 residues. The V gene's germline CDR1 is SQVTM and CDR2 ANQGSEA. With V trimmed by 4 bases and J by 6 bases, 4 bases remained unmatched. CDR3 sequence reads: CSVVQGAGQPQHF. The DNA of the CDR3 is TGCAGCGTTGTACAGGGGGCGGGTCAGCCCCAGCATTTT.